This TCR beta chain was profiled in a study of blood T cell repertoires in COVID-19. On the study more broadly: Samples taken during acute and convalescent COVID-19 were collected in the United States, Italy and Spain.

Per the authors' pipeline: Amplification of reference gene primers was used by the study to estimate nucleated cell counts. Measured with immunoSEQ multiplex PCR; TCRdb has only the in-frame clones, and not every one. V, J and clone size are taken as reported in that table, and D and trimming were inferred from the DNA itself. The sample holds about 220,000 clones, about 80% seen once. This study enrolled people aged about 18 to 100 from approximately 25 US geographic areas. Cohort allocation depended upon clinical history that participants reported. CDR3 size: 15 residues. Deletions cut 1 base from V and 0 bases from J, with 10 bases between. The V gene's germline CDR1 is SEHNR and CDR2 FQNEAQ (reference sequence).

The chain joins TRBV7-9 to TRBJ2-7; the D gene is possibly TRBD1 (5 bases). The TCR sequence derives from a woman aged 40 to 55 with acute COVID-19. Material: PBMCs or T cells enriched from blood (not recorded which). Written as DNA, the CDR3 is TGTGCCAGCAGCTTAGGTGTCCAGGGCTCCTACGAGCAGTACTTC. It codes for CASSLGVQGSYEQYF.